Presented here are 2 T cell receptor beta chains from one specimen sequenced in a study of response to subunit inactivated influenza vaccine. TCRdb analysed the RT-PCR reads with MiXCR anew, one entry per CDR3 protein. The data contain 500,000 to 750,000 distinct CDR3 sequences, 11% to 15% of them singletons. The sequencing here drew on PBMCs from blood, taken less than 13 days after vaccination. The receptors stem from a man in his fifties who received an inactivated influenza vaccine.

This sequence joins TRBV4-3 and TRBJ2-7; 9 bases are a match to TRBD1. In germline, CDR1 is LGHNA, CDR2 YSLEER. This CDR3 has 15 residues. J lost 3 bases, V lost 3 bases, and 6 bases had no gene match. The CDR3 sequence is CASSHSDRGNYEQYF. CDR3 DNA: TGCGCCAGCAGCCACTCCGACAGGGGGAACTACGAGCAGTACTTC.

This clonotype was seen a handful of times. The genes are TRBV6-2 or TRBV6-3 and TRBJ2-1, with 14 bases fitting TRBD2. The CDR3 extends over 15 amino acids. V trimming: 8 bases; J trimming: 8 bases; junction bases outside the gene matches: 8. Germline V gene sequence: CDR1 MNHEY, CDR2 SVGEGT. CDR3 in DNA: TGTGCCAGCTGGGCGACTAGCGGGAGGGCCGATGAGCAGTTCTTC. Residues: CASWATSGRADEQFF.